This passage covers 7 T cell receptor beta chains from one sample sequenced in a study of T cell responses to AZD1222 COVID-19 vaccine. This table comes from immunoSEQ multiplex PCR, and its TCRdb copy is limited to in-frame clones, with some not included. The data show 100,000 to 150,000 clones, about nine tenths seen once. Sequences were derived from peripheral blood, sampled on day 0 of AZD1222 vaccination. The source is an adult in good health.

This sequence joins TRBV6-2 or TRBV6-3 and TRBJ2-3; tentative D call: TRBD2 (7 bases). This CDR3 spans 16 amino acids. V lost 2 bases and J lost 1, with 13 bases in between. From germline, CDR1 is MNHEY and CDR2 SVGEGT. The CDR3 sequence is CASSYGGASRTDTQYF. In DNA form, the CDR3 reads TGTGCCAGCAGTTACGGGGGGGCTAGTCGCACAGATACGCAGTATTTT.

The rearrangement uses TRBV3-1 (or the pseudogene TRBV3-2) and TRBJ1-1, with D possibly TRBD1 on 5 matching bases. Per the germline V gene, CDR1 is LGHDT and CDR2 is YNNKEL (reference sequence). Trimming removed 1 base at V and 2 bases at J, with 14 bases between. The CDR3 is 16 amino acids. CDR3 protein: CASSQGDSLPNTEAFF. CDR3 bases: TGTGCCAGCAGCCAAGGCGACAGTTTACCAAACACTGAAGCTTTCTTT.

This sequence joins TRBV7-9 and TRBJ2-7; a possible D gene is TRBD1 (6 bases). The germline gives CDR1 SEHNR, CDR2 FQNEAQ (reference sequence). V was shortened by 3 bases and J by 0 bases, with 9 bases between the two germline ends. CDR3 size: 14 residues. The chain's CDR3 is CASSLQGISYEQYF. The CDR3 bases are TGTGCCAGCAGCTTGCAGGGGATCTCCTACGAGCAGTACTTC. The full variable domain, completed using reference TRBV7-9 and TRBJ2-7, is DTGVSQNPRHKITKRGQNVTFRCDPISEHNRLYWYRQTLGQGPEFLTYFQNEAQLEKSRLLSDRFSAERPKGSFSTLEIQRTEQGDSAMYLCASSLQGISYEQYFGPGTRLTVT.

This clone was detected only a few times. This rearrangement joins TRBV5-4 to TRBJ2-7; perhaps TRBD1 as D (6 bases). The V gene's germline CDR1 is SGHNT and CDR2 YYREEE (reference sequence). The CDR3 sequence is 15 residues long. The V and J ends lost 4 bases and 0 bases respectively, with 14 bases between them. CDR3 protein: CASSLGTLTSYEQYF. CDR3 bases: TGTGCCAGCAGCCTCGGGACACTCACCTCCTACGAGCAGTACTTC.

The rearrangement uses TRBV7-2 and TRBJ2-5; D is perhaps TRBD2 (6 bases). With 5 bases removed from V and 5 bases from J, the gap between germline ends came to 21 bases. Germline V gene sequence: CDR1 SGHTA, CDR2 FQGNSA. The CDR3 length is 16 residues. CDR3 sequence (DNA): TGTGCCAGCAGCGGTGGCGGGACGACATGGGGGGAGACCCAGTACTTC. It codes for CASSGGGTTWGETQYF. The full variable domain, in which reference TRBV7-2 and TRBJ2-5 provide the parts outside the CDR3, is GAGVSQSPSNKVTEKGKDVELRCDPISGHTALYWYRQSLGQGLEFLIYFQGNSAPDKSGLPSDRFSAERTGGSVSTLTIQRTQQEDSAVYLCASSGGGTTWGETQYFGPGTRLLVL.

The chain links TRBV5-8 to TRBJ1-2; D not resolved. The CDR3 extends over 16 amino acids. Looked up from germline, CDR1 is SGHTS and CDR2 is YDEGEE. The V and J ends lost 0 bases and 1 base respectively, with 13 bases between them. The CDR3 DNA is TGTGCCAGCAGCTTGGCCGAGGCAGAAATTAACTATGGCTACACCTTC. Its protein product is CASSLAEAEINYGYTF.

V is TRBV4-2 and J is TRBJ2-7, with D hard to call. V was pared by 0 bases and J by 7 bases, with 13 bases between. Looked up from germline, CDR1 is LGHNA and CDR2 is YNFKEQ. This CDR3 region has 14 residues. DNA of the CDR3: TGTGCCAGCAGCCAAGATCCCCGACCCGATGAGCAGTACTTC. Translation: CASSQDPRPDEQYF.